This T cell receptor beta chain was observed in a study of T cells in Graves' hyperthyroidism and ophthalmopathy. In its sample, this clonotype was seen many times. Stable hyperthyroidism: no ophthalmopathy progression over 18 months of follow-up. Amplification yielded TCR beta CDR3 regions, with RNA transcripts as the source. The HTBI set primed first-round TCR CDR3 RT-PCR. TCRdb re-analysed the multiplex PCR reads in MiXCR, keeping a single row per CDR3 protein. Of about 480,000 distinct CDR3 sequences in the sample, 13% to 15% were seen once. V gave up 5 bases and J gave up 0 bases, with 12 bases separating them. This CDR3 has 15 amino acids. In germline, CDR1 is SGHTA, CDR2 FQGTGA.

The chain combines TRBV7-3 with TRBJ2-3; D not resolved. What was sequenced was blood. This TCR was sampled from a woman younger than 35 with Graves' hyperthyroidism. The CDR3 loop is CASSLSRSSTDTQYF. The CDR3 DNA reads TGTGCCAGCAGCCTAAGTAGGTCCAGCACAGATACGCAGTATTTT.